The table lists the clone carrying this T cell receptor beta chain with many counts. Researchers amplified the TCR beta CDR3 regions from RNA transcripts. Researchers ran a first-round RT-PCR on the TCR CDR3 using the HTBI primer set. One entry per CDR3 protein, called by TCRdb with MiXCR from the multiplex PCR reads. The sample gives about 59,000 distinct CDR3 sequences, approximately 57% of which show up once; 3.3% is in the top ten. The data stem from a study of T cells in Graves' hyperthyroidism and ophthalmopathy. This CDR3 comprises 14 residues. V gave up 6 bases and J gave up 1 base, with 12 bases separating them. Germline loops: CDR1 MNHNY, CDR2 SVGAGI (reference sequence).

The chain employs TRBV6-6 and TRBJ1-1; D unresolved. Sequencing was done on a sample of blood. This receptor was obtained from a woman aged 55-70 years with Graves' ophthalmopathy. The CDR3 DNA is TGTGCCAGCAGGAAAGCGGGAGAGAACACTGAAGCTTTCTTT. As protein: CASRKAGENTEAFF.